The 11 T cell receptor beta chains below all came from one sample that was sequenced in a study of blood T cell repertoires in acute mononucleosis. The time point: acute infectious mononucleosis, at clinical presentation within 2 weeks of symptom onset (visit 1). Sequenced by immunoSEQ multiplex PCR; TCRdb stores in-frame clones only, minus some. The sample shows thousands of clones, about 25% of them seen only once. Sequencing was performed on EBV YVL epitope tetramer+ CD8+ T cells sorted from PBMCs, taken during acute infectious mononucleosis. Subset meaning: CD8 T cells binding a tetramer with EBV BRLF1 109-117 peptide (YVL-BR). The receptors shown here come from a young woman with infectious mononucleosis caused by EBV.

This clone showed up many times. One end of the junction varies from germline; a read error may be responsible. The chain links TRBV11-2 to TRBJ2-1, with 7 bases identical to TRBD2. The CDR3 spans 14 residues. Germline CDR1 reads SGHAT; CDR2 reads FQNNGV. CDR3 residues: CASSLQGDYDEQFF. The CDR3 DNA reads TGTGCCAGCAGCTTACAAGGGGACTACGATGAGCAGTTCTTC.

At least ten counts were recorded for this clone. The chain couples TRBV6-5 to TRBJ2-1; 10 bases are a match to TRBD2. Trimming at V came to 6 bases and at J to 2 bases, leaving 4 bases not matched to a gene. Germline loops: CDR1 MNHEY, CDR2 SVGAGI. The CDR3 consists of 15 residues. The CDR3 region has the DNA TGTGCCAGCAGCTCCCTAGCGGGAGCCTACAATGAGCAGTTCTTC. This translates into CASSSLAGAYNEQFF.

Note on this clone: A far larger clone differs by one base, so this is likely a read error. V gene TRBV29-1 combines with J gene TRBJ2-1; D is perhaps TRBD1 (6 bases). The CDR3 contains 14 residues. Per the germline V gene, CDR1 is SQVTM and CDR2 is ANQGSEA. Trimming removed 5 bases from V and 4 bases from J, with 15 bases in between. The CDR3: CSVPPGTYYNEQFF. The CDR3 nucleotides are TGCAGCGTTCCTCCCGGGACATATTACAATGAGCAGTTCTTC.

This clone appeared many times. V gene TRBV7-2 combines with J gene TRBJ2-7, with D unclear. Germline CDR1 and CDR2: SGHTA and FQGNSA. The CDR3 runs to 15 residues. The V end lost 5 bases, the J end lost 0 bases, and 14 bases lay between the germline ends. The CDR3 is CASSLAGPSSYEQYF. DNA for the CDR3: TGTGCCAGCAGCCTCGCCGGGCCAAGCTCCTACGAGCAGTACTTC.

The chain couples TRBV29-1 to TRBJ2-1; a possible D gene is TRBD2 (5 bases). The CDR3 consists of 13 residues. The ends were cut back, 4 bases at V and 4 bases at J, with 11 bases in the middle. Germline values: CDR1 SQVTM, CDR2 ANQGSEA. This CDR3 is CSVGESLYNEQFF. In DNA form, the CDR3 reads TGCAGCGTTGGGGAGTCCCTTTACAATGAGCAGTTCTTC.

With respect to this clone: At one end the junction does not follow the germline gene, possibly because of a read error. The chain couples TRBV27 to TRBJ1-6; D remains ambiguous. The germline V gene encodes CDR1 MNHEY and CDR2 SMNVEV (reference sequence). The CDR3 is 12 amino acids. Written as DNA, the CDR3 is TGTGCCAGCAGCTCGCTTAATCCACCCCTCCACTTT. Its translation is CASSSLNPPLHF.

In its sample, this clone ranks as medium-sized. Other DNA sequences within the sample encode an identical CDR3. This chain links TRBV7-2 with TRBJ2-7, with TRBD2 identical over 7 bases. CDR1 SGHTA and CDR2 FQGNSA come from the germline V gene. Unmatched junction bases numbered 10, after V lost 5 bases and J lost 3 bases. This CDR3 has 15 residues. CDR3 amino acids: CASSPSGKGLYEQYF. The CDR3 DNA sequence: TGTGCCAGCAGCCCTAGCGGAAAAGGCCTCTACGAGCAGTACTTC. The full variable domain, its missing parts supplied by reference TRBV7-2 and TRBJ2-7, is GAGVSQSPSNKVTEKGKDVELRCDPISGHTALYWYRQSLGQGLEFLIYFQGNSAPDKSGLPSDRFSAERTGGSVSTLTIQRTQQEDSAVYLCASSPSGKGLYEQYFGPGTRLTVT.

This chain joins TRBV28 and TRBJ1-2; the D gene is possibly TRBD1 (5 bases). This CDR3 comprises 15 residues. CDR1 MDHEN and CDR2 SYDVKM come from the germline V gene. Deletions cut 5 bases from V and 6 bases from J, with 19 bases between. The CDR3 sequence is CASSTYLGAAHGYTF. In DNA form, the CDR3 reads TGTGCCAGCAGTACCTACCTTGGGGCCGCACATGGCTACACCTTC.

The sample holds a few counts of this clone. The chain links TRBV27 to TRBJ2-7; 10 nucleotides agree with TRBD2. The germline gives CDR1 MNHEY, CDR2 SMNVEV (reference sequence). The CDR3 sequence is 15 residues long. The J segment lost 0 bases and the V segment lost 6 bases, leaving 5 bases of the junction unmatched. The CDR3, as DNA: TGTGCCAGCAGCATCCTAGCGGGGGACTCCTACGAGCAGTACTTC. This gives the protein CASSILAGDSYEQYF.

Turning to this clone: Compared with germline, one end of the junction differs, possibly owing to a read error. J is TRBJ2-1 and V is TRBV25-1; 15 nucleotides agree with TRBD2. CDR3 length: 17 amino acids. Germline V CDR1 and CDR2: MGHDK, SYGVNS. The CDR3 loop reads CATSDWTSGRASDEQFF. The CDR3 DNA reads as TGTGCCACCAGTGATTGGACTAGCGGGAGGGCCAGTGATGAGCAGTTCTTC. Full variable domain (rest looked up from reference TRBV25-1 and TRBJ2-1): EADIYQTPRYLVIGTGKKITLECSQTMGHDKMYWYQQDPGMELHLIHYSYGVNSTEKGDLSSESTVSRIRTEHFPLTLESARPSHTSQYLCATSDWTSGRASDEQFFGPGTRLTVL.

This clone ranks as medium-sized (0.01 to 0.1%). The CDR3 sequence is CASSTAGDLGYEQYF. The CDR3 DNA reads TGTGCCAGCAGCACTGCGGGGGACCTGGGCTACGAGCAGTACTTC. This rearrangement joins TRBV7-2 to TRBJ2-7; TRBD2 matches at 7 bases. CDR1 is SGHTA, CDR2 FQGNSA, per germline. Losses at the gene ends were 5 bases for V and 3 bases for J; bases not matched to a gene: 10. The CDR3 has 15 amino acids.